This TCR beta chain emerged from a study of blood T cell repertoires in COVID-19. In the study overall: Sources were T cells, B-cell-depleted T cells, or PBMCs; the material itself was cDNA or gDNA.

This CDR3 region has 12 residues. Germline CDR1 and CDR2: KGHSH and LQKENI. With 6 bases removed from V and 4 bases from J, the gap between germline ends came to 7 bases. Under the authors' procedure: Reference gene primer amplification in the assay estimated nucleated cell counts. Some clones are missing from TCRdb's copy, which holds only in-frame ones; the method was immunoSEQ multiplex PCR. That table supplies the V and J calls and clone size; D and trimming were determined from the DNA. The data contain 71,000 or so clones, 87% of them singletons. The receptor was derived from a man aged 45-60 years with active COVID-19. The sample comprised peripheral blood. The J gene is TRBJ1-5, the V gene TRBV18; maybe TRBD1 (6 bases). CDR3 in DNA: TGTGCCAGCTCCGGACAGAATCAGCCCCAGCATTTT. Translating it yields CASSGQNQPQHF.